Listed below are T cell receptor beta chains from one sample, sequenced in a study of somatic mutations in cytotoxic T cells in rheumatoid arthritis. Method: immunoSEQ multiplex PCR; TCRdb's copy keeps in-frame clones and lacks some. The data show 18,000 or so clones, more than 65% seen once. Sequencing used CD8+ T cells sorted from blood. The origin of the receptors is an adult with rheumatoid arthritis. Both conserved end residues are part of each CDR3. Each record gives: clone size, D gene, J gene, V gene, CDR3 protein, CDR3 DNA. D genes are given only for firm matches. Not every row has a clone size; where given, it reads once, few, many or a size class.

size: -; D: -; J: TRBJ1-2; V: TRBV6-6; CDR3: CASRTPLSPSNGYTF; DNA: TGTGCCAGCAGAACCCCCTTATCGCCATCAAATGGCTACACCTTC
size: -; D: TRBD1; J: TRBJ2-7; V: TRBV11-2; CDR3: CASSFPGTGGYEQYF; DNA: TGTGCCAGCAGCTTCCCCGGGACAGGGGGCTACGAGCAGTACTTC
size: -; D: -; J: TRBJ1-2; V: TRBV6-6; CDR3: CASSSRDQPANYGYTF; DNA: TGTGCCAGCAGTTCCCGGGACCAACCAGCTAACTATGGCTACACCTTC
size: few; D: -; J: TRBJ2-7; V: TRBV1; CDR3: CTSSQDWAGGEQYF; DNA: TGCACCAGCAGCCAAGATTGGGCAGGGGGTGAGCAGTACTTC
size: -; D: TRBD1; J: TRBJ1-1; V: TRBV7-9; CDR3: CASSPKATGVRNTEAFF; DNA: TGTGCCAGCAGCCCGAAAGCTACAGGGGTCCGGAACACTGAAGCTTTCTTT
size: -; D: TRBD2; J: TRBJ2-5; V: TRBV30; CDR3: CAWSEGRLAGGEETQYF; DNA: TGTGCCTGGAGTGAGGGACGACTAGCGGGAGGAGAAGAGACCCAGTACTTC
size: -; D: TRBD1; J: TRBJ1-5; V: TRBV7-6; CDR3: CASSDRQGAHQPQHF; DNA: TGTGCCAGCAGTGATAGACAGGGGGCGCATCAGCCCCAGCATTTT
size: -; D: TRBD2; J: TRBJ2-4; V: TRBV13; CDR3: CASSSRAGGRNIQYF; DNA: TGTGCCAGCAGCTCCCGGGCGGGAGGGCGGAACATTCAGTACTTC
size: -; D: TRBD2; J: TRBJ2-1; V: TRBV7-8; CDR3: CASSLAWTSGSHNEQFF; DNA: TGTGCCAGCAGCTTAGCCTGGACTAGCGGGAGCCACAATGAGCAGTTCTTC
size: -; D: -; J: TRBJ2-7; V: TRBV7-8; CDR3: CASSPGYEQYF; DNA: TGTGCCAGCAGCCCGGGGTACGAGCAGTACTTC